This T cell receptor beta chain is drawn from a study of T cells after yellow fever vaccination. Study in general: Fractions low in cell number were prepared with SMART-Seq v4 Ultra Low Input. The study, taken as a whole, reports: A small proportion of clonotypes was detected in both the CD4 and CD8 compartments. After the booster, around 95% of CD4 and around nine tenths of CD8 primary-response clones were re-detected. In FACS-sorted repertoires, abundant clonotypes from the bulk population could appear as contaminants.

As for this clonotype: Its antigen is currently unknown.

V shed 5 bases and J shed 0 bases, with 22 bases lying between them. Germline CDR1 SGHTA, CDR2 FQGNSA. The CDR3 extends over 18 amino acids. TCRdb re-analysed the 5' RACE reads in MiXCR, keeping a single row per CDR3 protein. Among some 320,000 distinct CDR3 sequences listed, approximately 4% were seen once. The material was PBMCs, obtained 15 days after the yellow fever booster vaccination. J is TRBJ1-2 and V is TRBV7-2, with a weak D call TRBD1 (6 bases). The sequence was collected from a man between 18 and 35 years old who received the YFV17D yellow fever vaccine. The CDR3 bases are TGTGCCAGCAGCGCACGACCAGGGGTTCAGTACTCTAACTATGGCTACACCTTC. The encoded protein is CASSARPGVQYSNYGYTF.